The 17 T cell receptor beta chains below were found in one sample sequenced in a study of PD-L1 blockade in urothelial cancer. The data were produced by immunoSEQ multiplex PCR, yet TCRdb's version contains in-frame clones alone and is incomplete. Found here are fewer than 75,000 clones, less than 90% of them singletons; the top ten hold about 5.1%. Sequenced material: PBMCs, taken around atezolizumab (anti-PD-L1) treatment. These receptors were collected from a man aged 65-85 years with urothelial cancer.

V is TRBV28 and J is TRBJ2-7; 7 positions match TRBD2. This CDR3 region has 18 residues. Trimming took 6 bases from V and 2 from J; bases not matched to a gene: 19. Germline V CDR1 and CDR2: MDHEN, SYDVKM. CDR3 sequence: CASRGVRRGRENPYEQYF. CDR3 nucleotide sequence: TGTGCCAGCAGGGGGGTCAGGAGAGGGCGGGAGAACCCCTACGAGCAGTACTTC.

This clone was observed a single time. This chain links TRBV7-9 with TRBJ2-5; 7 bases line up with TRBD1. The CDR3 extends over 15 amino acids. CDR1 is SEHNR and CDR2 is FQNEAQ in the germline V gene (reference sequence). Losses at the gene ends were 6 bases for V and 0 bases for J; bases not matched to a gene: 7. For the CDR3, the DNA is TGTGCCAGCAGTCCTGGGGACAGTTACCAAGAGACCCAGTACTTC. This translates into CASSPGDSYQETQYF.

CDR3 residues: CASRPGTGGTDTQYF. The CDR3 bases are TGCGCCAGCAGACCAGGGACAGGGGGCACAGATACGCAGTATTTT. The chain links TRBV5-1 to TRBJ2-3, with TRBD1 matching 10 bases. Germline V gene lookup returns CDR1 SGHRS and CDR2 YFSETQ. V gave up 5 bases and J gave up 1 base; unmatched junction bases: 4. The CDR3 is 15 amino acids.

V usage is TRBV5-1 and J usage is TRBJ2-7; perhaps TRBD2 as D (6 bases). V shed 6 bases and J shed 2 bases, with 15 bases lying between them. The CDR3 spans 14 residues. Germline V lookup: CDR1 SGHRS, CDR2 YFSETQ. For the CDR3, the DNA is TGCGCCAGCACCCTGGGTAGCGGCACCTACGAGCAGTACTTC. Translated, it gives CASTLGSGTYEQYF.

This chain links TRBV27 with TRBJ1-5; D call uncertain. Germline V gene sequence: CDR1 MNHEY, CDR2 SMNVEV (reference sequence). The CDR3 contains 15 residues. V lost 3 bases and J 2 bases, leaving 11 bases between the germline ends. The chain's CDR3 is CASSFGVTGNQPQHF. Written as DNA, the CDR3 is TGTGCCAGCAGTTTCGGGGTTACGGGCAATCAGCCCCAGCATTTT.

This clone appeared a few times. J is TRBJ1-2 and V is TRBV28; 12 bases are shared with TRBD1. V lost 5 bases to trimming and J lost 4 bases; unmatched junction nucleotides: 5. Germline CDR1 reads MDHEN; CDR2 reads SYDVKM. The CDR3 sequence is 15 residues long. DNA for the CDR3: TGTGCCAGCAGTCCGACGGGACAGGGGGCCTATGGCTACACCTTC. It yields the protein CASSPTGQGAYGYTF.

The DNA of the CDR3 is TGTGCCAGCAGCGCTGGGACAACGGGCTACGAGCAGTACTTC. Its translation is CASSAGTTGYEQYF. The chain has TRBV9 and TRBJ2-7; a weak D match, TRBD1 (6 bases). The germline V gene encodes CDR1 SGDLS and CDR2 YYNGEE. Trimming pared 3 bases from V and 3 bases from J, leaving 13 bases between. This CDR3 spans 14 amino acids.

The chain recombines TRBV27 with TRBJ2-1; TRBD2 aligns across 7 bases. J lost 1 base, V lost 4 bases, and 1 base had no gene match. The CDR3 length is 14 residues. Germline V gene data show CDR1 as MNHEY and CDR2 as SMNVEV (reference sequence). DNA of the CDR3: TGTGCCAGCAGTTCAGCGGGATCCTACAATGAGCAGTTCTTC. Translation: CASSSAGSYNEQFF.

The rearrangement links TRBV18 to TRBJ1-4; 7 nucleotides line up with TRBD1. Germline V lookup: CDR1 KGHSH, CDR2 LQKENI. The CDR3 totals 16 residues. V lost 3 bases, J lost 5 bases, and 9 bases stayed unmatched. The CDR3 here is CASSPQGGTANEKLFF. The CDR3 DNA is TGTGCCAGCTCACCCCAGGGTGGGACAGCCAATGAAAAACTGTTTTTT.

This chain connects TRBV28 to TRBJ1-6; TRBD1 is a possible D gene (5 bases). Germline V gene lookup returns CDR1 MDHEN and CDR2 SYDVKM. The germline V and J ends were trimmed by 8 bases and 5 bases, with 10 bases remaining between them. The CDR3 loop spans 13 amino acids. In DNA form, the CDR3 reads TGTGCCAGCCCCAGCAGGGATAATTCACCCCTCCACTTT. Translated, it gives CASPSRDNSPLHF.

The chain is built from TRBV12-5 and TRBJ1-5, with D hard to call. The CDR3 runs 14 residues. V was pared by 6 bases and J by 4 bases, with 13 bases between. Germline loops: CDR1 LGHNT, CDR2 FRNRAP. DNA for the CDR3: TGTGCTAGTGGCTACGGACTGAAGAATCAGCCCCAGCATTTT. The encoded protein is CASGYGLKNQPQHF.

The chain recombines TRBV13 with TRBJ1-4; 9 nucleotides match TRBD1. The J segment lost 5 bases and the V segment lost 5 bases, leaving 3 bases of the junction unmatched. CDR3 length equals 14 residues. CDR1 PRHDT and CDR2 FYEKMQ come from the germline V gene (reference sequence). The CDR3 DNA follows: TGTGCCAGCAGCGCCGGGACAGGGAATGAAAAACTGTTTTTT. Translation: CASSAGTGNEKLFF.

The sample holds one count of this clone. The chain links TRBV5-5 to TRBJ1-3, with D unresolved. V was shortened by 3 bases and J by 8 bases, with 12 bases between the two germline ends. The CDR3 sequence is 13 residues long. CDR1 SGHKS and CDR2 YYEKEE come from the germline V gene (reference sequence). The CDR3 region has the DNA TGTGCCAGCAGCTCCGTCGGGGTGGACACCATATATTTT. Its translation: CASSSVGVDTIYF.

The V gene is TRBV19, the J gene TRBJ1-5; D uncertain. CDR1 and CDR2 from the germline V gene are LNHDA and SQIVND (reference sequence). Trimming removed 5 bases at V and 8 bases at J, with 19 bases between. This CDR3 contains 15 residues. This chain's CDR3 is CASSLVARGVEPQHF. The CDR3 region has the DNA TGTGCCAGTAGTCTGGTGGCCCGAGGAGTTGAGCCCCAGCATTTT.

This chain uses TRBV6-1 with TRBJ2-7; tentative D call: TRBD2 (5 bases). Germline CDR1 is MNHNS and CDR2 is SASEGT. The CDR3 covers 15 residues. With 0 bases removed from V and 3 bases from J, the gap between germline ends came to 12 bases. CDR3 sequence (DNA): TGTGCCAGCAGTGAAGCACGGCGGGCCTTCTACGAGCAGTACTTC. Amino acid sequence: CASSEARRAFYEQYF.

V usage is TRBV18 and J usage is TRBJ2-7, with 7 bases lining up with TRBD2. The ends lost 3 bases at V and 3 bases at J; junction bases unmatched: 2. Germline lookup yields CDR1 KGHSH and CDR2 LQKENI. The CDR3 sequence is 13 residues long. This CDR3 is CASSPASGYEQYF. In DNA form, the CDR3 reads TGTGCCAGCTCACCTGCTAGCGGCTACGAGCAGTACTTC.

The gene calls are TRBV9 and TRBJ2-2; D may be TRBD2 (6 bases). Trimming pared 0 bases from V and 0 bases from J, leaving 15 bases between. The CDR3 is 18 amino acids. Germline V lookup: CDR1 SGDLS, CDR2 YYNGEE. CDR3 bases: TGTGCCAGCAGCGTAGAAAGTTTGGGGGGACCGAACACCGGGGAGCTGTTTTTT. Amino acid sequence: CASSVESLGGPNTGELFF.